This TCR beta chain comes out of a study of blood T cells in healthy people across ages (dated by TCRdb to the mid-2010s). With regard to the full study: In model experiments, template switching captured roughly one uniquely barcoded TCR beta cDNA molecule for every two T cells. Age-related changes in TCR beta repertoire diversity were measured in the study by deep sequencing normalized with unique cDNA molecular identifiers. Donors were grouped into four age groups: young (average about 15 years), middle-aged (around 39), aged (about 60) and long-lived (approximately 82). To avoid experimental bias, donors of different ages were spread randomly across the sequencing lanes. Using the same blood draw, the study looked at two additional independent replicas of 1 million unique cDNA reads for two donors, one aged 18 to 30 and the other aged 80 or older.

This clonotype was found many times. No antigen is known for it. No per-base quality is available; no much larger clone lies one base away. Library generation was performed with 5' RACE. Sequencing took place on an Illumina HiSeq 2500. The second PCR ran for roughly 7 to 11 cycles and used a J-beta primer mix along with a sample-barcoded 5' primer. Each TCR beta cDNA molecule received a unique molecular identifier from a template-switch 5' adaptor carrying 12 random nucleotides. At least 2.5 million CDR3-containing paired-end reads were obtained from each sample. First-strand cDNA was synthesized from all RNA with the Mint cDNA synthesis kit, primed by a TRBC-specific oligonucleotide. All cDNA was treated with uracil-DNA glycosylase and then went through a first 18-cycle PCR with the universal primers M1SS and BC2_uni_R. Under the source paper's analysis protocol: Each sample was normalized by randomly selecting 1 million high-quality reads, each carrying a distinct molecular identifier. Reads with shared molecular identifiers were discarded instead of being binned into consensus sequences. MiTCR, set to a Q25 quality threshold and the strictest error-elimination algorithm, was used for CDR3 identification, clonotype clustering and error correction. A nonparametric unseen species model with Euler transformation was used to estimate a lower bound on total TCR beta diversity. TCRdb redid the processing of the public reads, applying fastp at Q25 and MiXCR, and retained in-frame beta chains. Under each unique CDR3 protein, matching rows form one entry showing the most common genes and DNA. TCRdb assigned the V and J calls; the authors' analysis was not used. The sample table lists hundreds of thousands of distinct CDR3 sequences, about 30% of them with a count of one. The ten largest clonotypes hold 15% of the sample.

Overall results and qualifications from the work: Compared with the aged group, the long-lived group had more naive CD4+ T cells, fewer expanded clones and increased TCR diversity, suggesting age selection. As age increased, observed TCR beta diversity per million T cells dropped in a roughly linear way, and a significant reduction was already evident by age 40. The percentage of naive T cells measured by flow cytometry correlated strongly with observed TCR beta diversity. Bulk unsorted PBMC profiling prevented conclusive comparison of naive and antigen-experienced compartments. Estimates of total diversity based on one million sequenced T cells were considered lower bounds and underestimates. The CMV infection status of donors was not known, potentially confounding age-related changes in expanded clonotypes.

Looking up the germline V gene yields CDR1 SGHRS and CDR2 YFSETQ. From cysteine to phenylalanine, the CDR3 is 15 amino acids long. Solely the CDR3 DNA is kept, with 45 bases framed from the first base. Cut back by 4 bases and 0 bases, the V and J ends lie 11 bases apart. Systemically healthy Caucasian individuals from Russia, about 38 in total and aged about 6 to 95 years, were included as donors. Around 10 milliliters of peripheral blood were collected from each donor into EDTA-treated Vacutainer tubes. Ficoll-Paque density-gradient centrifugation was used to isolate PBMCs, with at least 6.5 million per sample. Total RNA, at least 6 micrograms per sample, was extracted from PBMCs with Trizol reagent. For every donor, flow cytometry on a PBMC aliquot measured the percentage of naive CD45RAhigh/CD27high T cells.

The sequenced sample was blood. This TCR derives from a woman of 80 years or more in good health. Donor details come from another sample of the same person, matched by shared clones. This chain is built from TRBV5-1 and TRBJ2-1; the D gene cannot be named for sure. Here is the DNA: TGCGCCAGCAGCCTACGCCTGGGCTCCTACAATGAGCAGTTCTTC. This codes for CASSLRLGSYNEQFF.